The T cell receptor (beta chain) described here comes from a study of shared clonotypes between healthy human individuals. V was shortened by 0 bases and J by 4 bases, with 10 bases between the two germline ends. The V gene's germline CDR1 is SGHRS and CDR2 YFSETQ. The CDR3 runs 15 residues. Here immunoSEQ multiplex PCR was the method, and the copy in TCRdb shows in-frame clones only, minus some. The sample has over a million clones; more than 95% are singletons. The sequence derives from a man aged 25-40 years in good health. J is TRBJ2-2 and V is TRBV5-1; D remains unclear. The sample comprised naive CD4+ T cells sorted from blood. Subset given: CD45RA+ positively selected. The CDR3 is CASSLDRSFTGELFF. The CDR3 DNA reads as TGCGCCAGCAGCTTGGATAGGTCGTTCACCGGGGAGCTGTTTTTT.